This T cell receptor beta chain stems from a study of CD8+ T cells in alopecia areata. Of note for this clone: What it binds is not known.

cDNA serving as the sequencing template came from extracted, reverse transcribed RNA. Sequenced by immunoSEQ multiplex PCR; TCRdb stores in-frame clones only, minus some. Among 150,000 to 200,000 clones listed, 58% were seen once. Notes on the study in general: Many expanded lesional clones stayed in scalp and blood while on tofacitinib. Tofacitinib produced a significant decrease in scalp clonality and in expanded CD8+ clones among the top 100.

Germline CDR1 GTSNPN, CDR2 SVGIG (reference sequence). This CDR3 contains 12 residues. V was pared by 4 bases and J by 4 bases, with 9 bases between. Regarding treatment: oral pan-JAK inhibitor, 5-10 mg twice daily. Alopecia areata patients gave lesional scalp punch biopsies and peripheral blood samples. From PBMCs, CD4+ and CD8+ T cells were sorted. Sequences were derived from CD4+ T cells sorted from blood, sampled at roughly week 58, from a patient treated with tofacitinib. This receptor was obtained from a human donor with alopecia areata. The chain employs TRBV30 and TRBJ2-3; no clear D gene. Written as DNA, the CDR3 is TGTGCCTGGAATCGGCGAGCAGATACGCAGTATTTT. It encodes CAWNRRADTQYF.